The subject of this entry is one T cell receptor beta chain. It lacks a known antigen. No base-level quality is on record; no much larger clone is a single base apart. This sample was included in a study of blood T cell repertoires in COVID-19 (dated by TCRdb to about 2020). Turning to the overall study: The collaborator samples originated in the United States, Italy and Spain and spanned the acute and convalescent phases of COVID-19. Where HLA class I and class II types were available, the types were taken from metadata supplied by the sample provider, not from assay-based typing. The dataset comprised deeply sampled blood TCRbeta repertoires from subjects exposed to, actively infected with, or recovered from COVID-19. The prospective study material was composed of cDNA or gDNA derived from T cells, B-cell-depleted T cells, or PBMCs. The samples were drawn from the first 160 participants of the ongoing ImmuneRACE study and from over 950 subjects provided by 6 global collaborators. The repertoires were made available in a free public database intended to serve as a resource for research on the immune response to SARS-CoV-2. Nearly every sample came with metadata listing a de-identified subject ID, COVID-19 status, age in years and sex. On the study overall, not on this receptor specifically: The amount of clinical and demographic metadata varied by source and participant and was provided uncurated.

TCRbeta CDR3 regions were amplified from genomic DNA by means of the immunoSEQ Assay, a bias-controlled multiplex PCR. The study's own analysis went as follows. The number of nucleated cells in each sample was estimated from the amplification of reference gene primers within the assay. Sequence reads were collapsed and filtered to measure the absolute abundance of every unique TCRbeta CDR3 rearrangement. Productive Simpson clonality was computed per sample as the square root of Simpson's diversity index over productive rearrangements. TCRdb provides this immuneACCESS table in a form limited to in-frame rearrangements. Some clones are lacking; in checked studies, under half of them reflect an unresolved V gene, and why the rest are absent is not known. D and trimming were read from the DNA, whereas the V and J calls and clone size are those reported in that table. The sample table shows tens of thousands of clones, and about 90% are seen once. The ten largest clones represent around 5.8% of the sample.

Whole blood was collected in K2EDTA tubes by collaborating institutions according to the institutions' own protocols. For TCRbeta analysis, collaborator samples were shipped as frozen whole blood, as isolated PBMCs, or as DNA extracted from either sample type. Its CDR3 holds 11 amino acids, cysteine through phenylalanine. Of all the DNA, just the CDR3 is kept, 33 bases in frame from base 1. V drops 7 bases and J drops 6 bases, leaving 9 bases in between. The sample was peripheral blood. The chain is assembled from TRBV12-3 or TRBV12-4 and TRBJ2-5; the D gene cannot be named for sure. This sequence originates from a human donor in a cohort sampled during active COVID-19. The DNA sequence is given as TGTGCCAGCACCTTGAAGCAGACCCAGTACTTC. Its product reads: CASTLKQTQYF.